This T cell receptor (beta chain) was captured in a study of blood T cell repertoires in COVID-19. Across the whole study: Collection of acute and convalescent COVID-19 samples took place in the United States, Italy and Spain.

Study processing details: Estimates of nucleated cell counts were drawn from the amplification of reference gene primers. Produced via immunoSEQ multiplex PCR; TCRdb's table is partial and in-frame only. The DNA gave D and trimming, while V, J and clone size come from that table. The sample has tens of thousands of clones; approximately 89% are singletons. The germline V and J ends were trimmed by 2 bases and 1 base, with 11 bases remaining between them. Germline V lookup: CDR1 MNHEY, CDR2 SMNVEV (reference sequence). The CDR3 contains 15 residues. The sequence derives from a man aged 55 to 69 with acute or convalescent COVID-19. This chain uses TRBV27 with TRBJ1-1; D perhaps matches TRBD1 (5 bases). The sequencing input was peripheral blood. CDR3: CASSLKGQRNTEAFF. In DNA form, the CDR3 reads TGTGCCAGCAGTTTAAAGGGGCAACGGAACACTGAAGCTTTCTTT.